The source of this T cell receptor (beta chain) is a study of blood T cell repertoires in COVID-19. The table lists this clone with a count of one. Clones were read by immunoSEQ multiplex PCR, and TCRdb kept only the in-frame ones, dropping some. This sample yields fewer than 350,000 clones, of which around 88% are seen a single time; under 7% belongs to the top ten. The CDR3 runs to 15 residues. Germline loops: CDR1 MNHEY, CDR2 SMNVEV (reference sequence). V lost 0 bases and J 2 bases, leaving 8 bases between the germline ends. Self-reported history from a screening survey and questionnaire set each donor's cohort.

This TCR was sampled from a woman between 35 and 50 years old who had recovered from COVID-19. Input material: PBMCs or T cells enriched from blood (not recorded which). J is TRBJ1-3 and V is TRBV27; D is possibly TRBD1 (5 bases). The CDR3 DNA reads TGTGCCAGCAGTTTATCGGGCAGGGCTGGAAACACCATATATTTT. It is translated as CASSLSGRAGNTIYF.